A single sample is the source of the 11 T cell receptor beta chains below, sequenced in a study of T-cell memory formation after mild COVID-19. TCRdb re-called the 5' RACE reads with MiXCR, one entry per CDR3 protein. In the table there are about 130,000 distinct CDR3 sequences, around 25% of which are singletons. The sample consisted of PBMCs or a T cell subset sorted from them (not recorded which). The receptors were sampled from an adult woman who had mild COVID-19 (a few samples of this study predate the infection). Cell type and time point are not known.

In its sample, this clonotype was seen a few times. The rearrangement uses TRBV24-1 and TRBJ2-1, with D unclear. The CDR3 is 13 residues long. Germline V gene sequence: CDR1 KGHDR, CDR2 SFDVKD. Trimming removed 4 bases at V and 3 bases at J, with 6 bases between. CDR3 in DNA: TGTGCCACCAGTGACTCGGACTACAATGAGCAGTTCTTC. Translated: CATSDSDYNEQFF.

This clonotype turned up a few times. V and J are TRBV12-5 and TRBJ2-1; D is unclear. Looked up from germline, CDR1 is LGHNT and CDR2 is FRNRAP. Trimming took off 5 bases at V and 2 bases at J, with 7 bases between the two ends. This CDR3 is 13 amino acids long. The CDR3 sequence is CASGDGTYNEQFF. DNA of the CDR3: TGTGCTAGTGGTGACGGTACCTACAATGAGCAGTTCTTC.

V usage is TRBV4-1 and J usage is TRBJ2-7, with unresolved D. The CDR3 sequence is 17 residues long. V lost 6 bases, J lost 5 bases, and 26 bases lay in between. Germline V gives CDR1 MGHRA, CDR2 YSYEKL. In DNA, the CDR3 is TGCGCCAGCAGAGCAATTAGCCCCAAACAAAGTGCTCACGAGCAGTACTTC. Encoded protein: CASRAISPKQSAHEQYF.

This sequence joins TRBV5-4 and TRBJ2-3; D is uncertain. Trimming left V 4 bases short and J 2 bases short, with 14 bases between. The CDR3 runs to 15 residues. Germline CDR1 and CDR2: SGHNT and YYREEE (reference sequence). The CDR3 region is CASSQLKDLTDTQYF. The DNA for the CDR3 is TGTGCCAGCAGCCAGTTGAAGGACCTCACAGATACGCAGTATTTT.

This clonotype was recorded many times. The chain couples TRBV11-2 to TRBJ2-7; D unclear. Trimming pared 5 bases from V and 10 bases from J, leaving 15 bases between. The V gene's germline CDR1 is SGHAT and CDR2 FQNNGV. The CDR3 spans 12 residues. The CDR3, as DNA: TGTGCCAGCAGCCCGACTCTACGAGAACAGTACTTC. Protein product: CASSPTLREQYF. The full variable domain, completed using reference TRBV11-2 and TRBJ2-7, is EAGVAQSPRYKIIEKRQSVAFWCNPISGHATLYWYQQILGQGPKLLIQFQNNGVVDDSQLPKDRFSAERLKGVDSTLKIQPAKLEDSAVYLCASSPTLREQYFGPGTRLTVT.

DNA of the CDR3: TGTGCCAGCAGCCCCGGGACTCCAAATAGTAGAACTTTCTTT. Its translation is CASSPGTPNSRTFF. This chain uses TRBV27 with TRBJ1-1, with D possibly TRBD1 on 5 matching bases. The germline V gene encodes CDR1 MNHEY and CDR2 SMNVEV (reference sequence). Between the trimmed V and J ends, which lost 6 bases and 12 bases, there was a span of 23 bases. The CDR3 has 14 residues.

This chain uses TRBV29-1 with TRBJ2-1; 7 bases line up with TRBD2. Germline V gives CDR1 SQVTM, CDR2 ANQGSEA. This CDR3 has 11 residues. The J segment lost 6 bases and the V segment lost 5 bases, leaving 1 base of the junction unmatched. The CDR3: CSVQRGNEQFF. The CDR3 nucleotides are TGCAGCGTTCAGCGGGGCAATGAGCAGTTCTTC.

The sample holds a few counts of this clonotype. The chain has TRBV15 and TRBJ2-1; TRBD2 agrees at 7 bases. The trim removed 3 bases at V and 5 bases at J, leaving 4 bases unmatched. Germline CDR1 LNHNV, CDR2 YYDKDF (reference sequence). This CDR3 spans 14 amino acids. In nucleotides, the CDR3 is TGTGCCACCAGCAGGACTAGCAGGGACAATGAGCAGTTCTTC. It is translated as CATSRTSRDNEQFF.

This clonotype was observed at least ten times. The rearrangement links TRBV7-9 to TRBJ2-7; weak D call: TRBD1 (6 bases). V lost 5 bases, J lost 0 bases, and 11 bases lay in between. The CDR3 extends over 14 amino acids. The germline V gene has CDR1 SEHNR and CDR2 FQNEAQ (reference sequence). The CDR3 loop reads CASSPTGPSYEQYF. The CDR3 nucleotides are TGTGCCAGCAGCCCGACAGGTCCCTCCTACGAGCAGTACTTC.

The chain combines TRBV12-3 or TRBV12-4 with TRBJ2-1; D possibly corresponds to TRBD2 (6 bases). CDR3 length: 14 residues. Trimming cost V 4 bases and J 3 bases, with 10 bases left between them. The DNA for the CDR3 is TGTGCCAGCAGTTCATGGGGACTCTACAATGAGCAGTTCTTC. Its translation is CASSSWGLYNEQFF.

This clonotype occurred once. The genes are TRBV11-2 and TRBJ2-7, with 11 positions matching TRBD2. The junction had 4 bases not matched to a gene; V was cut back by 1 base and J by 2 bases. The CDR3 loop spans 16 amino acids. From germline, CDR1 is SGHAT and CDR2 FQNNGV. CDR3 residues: CASSLVTSGATYEQYF. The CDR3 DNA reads TGTGCCAGCAGCTTAGTGACTAGCGGGGCAACCTACGAGCAGTACTTC.